This T cell receptor beta chain was captured by sequencing in a study of blood T cell repertoires in COVID-19 (dated by TCRdb to 2018 to 2021). Concerning the study at large: Samples covering the acute and convalescent phases of COVID-19 were provided by collaborators in the United States, Italy and Spain. HLA class I and class II types, where available, came from metadata supplied by the sample provider rather than from assay-based typing. The material from the prospective study consisted of cDNA or gDNA derived from T cells, B-cell-depleted T cells, or PBMCs. Subjects who had been exposed to COVID-19, were actively infected with it, or had recovered from it provided the deeply sampled blood TCRbeta repertoires that made up the dataset. The samples were drawn from two sources: the first 160 participants of the ongoing ImmuneRACE study, and 1,200 or so subjects contributed by 6 global collaborators. The repertoires were released in a freely available public database meant as a resource for research on the immune response to SARS-CoV-2. Nearly every sample came with metadata listing a de-identified subject ID, COVID-19 status, age in years and sex.

Results the study describes overall, beyond this receptor: Clinical and demographic metadata were provided uncurated, with the amount varying by source and participant.

In the prospective study, participants were roughly 18 to 95 years old, resided in 24 geographic areas of the United States, and were enrolled through a virtual design. In the prospective study, cohorts were assigned on the basis of participant-reported clinical history obtained from a screening survey and a study questionnaire. Mobile phlebotomists in the prospective study collected whole blood, serum and a nasopharyngeal or oropharyngeal swab from every participant. Prospective study participants could optionally give additional blood draws and questionnaires over an approximately 2-month period. Blood samples from the prospective study were shipped frozen or at room temperature prior to DNA extraction. In the germline V gene, CDR1 corresponds to SGHTA and CDR2 to FQGTGA. V loses 5 bases at its end and J loses 7 bases; junction bases beyond the gene matches: 7. From its cysteine to its phenylalanine, the CDR3 spans 15 amino acids. Just CDR3 DNA is preserved here, 45 bases in frame from base 1.

TCRbeta CDR3 regions were amplified from genomic DNA using the immunoSEQ Assay, a bias-controlled multiplex PCR. Processing in the source paper ran as follows. The number of nucleated cells in each sample was estimated by amplification of reference gene primers within the assay. To quantify the absolute abundance of each unique TCRbeta CDR3 rearrangement, sequence reads were collapsed and filtered. For each sample, productive Simpson clonality was calculated as the square root of Simpson's diversity index across productive rearrangements. The clones in this table, taken by TCRdb from immuneACCESS, are in-frame only. Not every clone is retained; where verified, under half of the shortfall comes from an unresolved V gene, and the cause of the rest is unknown. From that table come the V and J calls and clone size; the DNA was used to work out D and trimming. The sample data list approximately 240,000 clones, and about four fifths of these were observed just once. The ten largest clones take up approximately 1.3% of the sample.

Concerning this clone itself: It lacks a known antigen. No quality values exist for individual bases; no much larger clone is one base distant.

The rearrangement combines TRBV7-3 with TRBJ2-1; 11 bases in the junction line up with TRBD2. This TCR derives from a woman in her 40s with acute COVID-19. Sequenced: PBMCs or T cells enriched from blood (not recorded which). The CDR3 region has the sequence CASSRLAGWMNEQFF. The nucleotide sequence is given as TGTGCCAGCAGCCGACTAGCGGGGTGGATGAATGAGCAGTTCTTC.